The clone carrying this T cell receptor (beta chain) has a count of ten or more. No antigen is known for it. A second PCR, run for roughly 7 to 11 cycles, used a sample-barcoded 5' primer plus a J-beta primer mix. TCRdb passed the 5' RACE reads through MiXCR, listing each CDR3 protein once. In the table there are 600,000 to 1,000,000 distinct CDR3 sequences, roughly 60% of which are singletons. The data originate from a study of blood T cells in healthy people across ages. Notes on the study in general: Researchers judged that diversity estimates from one million T cells fell short of true values. A greater number of naive CD4+ cells and higher diversity distinguished long-lived donors from aged donors.

There are 12 residues in the CDR3. Germline V gene lookup returns CDR1 SGHTA and CDR2 FQGTGA. Trimming pared 3 bases from V and 4 bases from J, leaving 3 bases between. This TCR was sampled from a man aged 30 to 45 in good health. Sequences were obtained from blood. The chain combines TRBV7-3 with TRBJ2-2; D unresolved. The CDR3 region has the DNA TGTGCCAGCAGCTTGGGCACCGGGGAGCTGTTTTTT. Translated, it gives CASSLGTGELFF.